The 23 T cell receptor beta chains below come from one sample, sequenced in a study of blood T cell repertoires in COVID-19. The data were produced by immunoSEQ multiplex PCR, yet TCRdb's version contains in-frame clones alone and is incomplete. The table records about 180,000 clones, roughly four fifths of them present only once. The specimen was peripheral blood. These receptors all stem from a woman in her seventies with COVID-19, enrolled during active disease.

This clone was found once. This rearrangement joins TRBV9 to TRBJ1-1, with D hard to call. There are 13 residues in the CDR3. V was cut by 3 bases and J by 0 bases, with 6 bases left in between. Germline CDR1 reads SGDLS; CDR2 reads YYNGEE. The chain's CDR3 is CASSASMNTEAFF. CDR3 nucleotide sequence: TGTGCCAGCAGCGCCAGTATGAACACTGAAGCTTTCTTT. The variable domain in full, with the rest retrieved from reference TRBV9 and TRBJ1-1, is DSGVTQTPKHLITATGQRVTLRCSPRSGDLSVYWYQQSLDQGLQFLIQYYNGEERAKGNILERFSAQQFPDLHSELNLSSLELGDSALYFCASSASMNTEAFFGQGTRLTVV.

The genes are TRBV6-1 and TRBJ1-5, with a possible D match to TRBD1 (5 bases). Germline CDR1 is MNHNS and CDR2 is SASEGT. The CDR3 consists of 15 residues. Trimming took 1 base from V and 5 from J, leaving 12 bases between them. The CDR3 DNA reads TGTGCCAGCAGTGAAGTGCAGGGATCGGATCAGCCCCAGCATTTT. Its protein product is CASSEVQGSDQPQHF.

The CDR3 DNA sequence: TGTGCCAGCAGCTCCTTATCCGGGACTAGCGGTCGCACCGGGGAGCTGTTTTTT. Protein product: CASSSLSGTSGRTGELFF. The chain links TRBV7-2 to TRBJ2-2, with 11 positions matching TRBD2. Losses at the gene ends were 4 bases for V and 4 bases for J; bases not matched to a gene: 11. The CDR3 has 18 residues. The V gene's germline CDR1 is SGHTA and CDR2 FQGNSA. The full variable domain, completed using reference TRBV7-2 and TRBJ2-2, is GAGVSQSPSNKVTEKGKDVELRCDPISGHTALYWYRQSLGQGLEFLIYFQGNSAPDKSGLPSDRFSAERTGGSVSTLTIQRTQQEDSAVYLCASSSLSGTSGRTGELFFGEGSRLTVL.

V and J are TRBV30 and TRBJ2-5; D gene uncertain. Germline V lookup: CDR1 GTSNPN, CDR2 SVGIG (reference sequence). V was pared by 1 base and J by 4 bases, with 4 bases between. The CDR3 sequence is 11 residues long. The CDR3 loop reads CAWSAGETQYF. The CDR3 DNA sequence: TGTGCCTGGAGTGCCGGAGAGACCCAGTACTTC.

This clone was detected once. The DNA of the CDR3 is TGCGCCAGCAGCCCGGAGTTAGGAAGGGAGCTGTTTTTT. Translation gives CASSPELGRELFF. The chain links TRBV5-1 to TRBJ2-2; D gene ambiguous. Trimming took off 4 bases at V and 9 bases at J, with 13 bases between the two ends. CDR1 is SGHRS, CDR2 YFSETQ, per germline. The CDR3 has 13 amino acids.

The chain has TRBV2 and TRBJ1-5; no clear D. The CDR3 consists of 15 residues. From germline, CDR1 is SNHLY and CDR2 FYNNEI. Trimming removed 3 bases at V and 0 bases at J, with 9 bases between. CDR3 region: CASSEINSSNQPQHF. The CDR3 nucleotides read TGTGCCAGCAGTGAGATTAACAGTAGCAATCAGCCCCAGCATTTT.

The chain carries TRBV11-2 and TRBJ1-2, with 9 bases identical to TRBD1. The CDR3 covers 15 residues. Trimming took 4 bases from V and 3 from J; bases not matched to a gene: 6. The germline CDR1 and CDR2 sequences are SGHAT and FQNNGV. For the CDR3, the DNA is TGTGCCAGCAGCTCCGGACAGGGGCCCTACTATGGCTACACCTTC. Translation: CASSSGQGPYYGYTF.

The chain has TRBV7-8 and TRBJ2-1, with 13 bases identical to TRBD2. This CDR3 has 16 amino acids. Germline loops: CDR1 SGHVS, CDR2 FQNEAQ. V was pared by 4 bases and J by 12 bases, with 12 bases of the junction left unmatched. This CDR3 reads CASSSERTSGSLWQFF. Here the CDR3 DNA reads TGTGCCAGCAGCTCAGAACGGACTAGCGGGAGTTTATGGCAGTTCTTC.

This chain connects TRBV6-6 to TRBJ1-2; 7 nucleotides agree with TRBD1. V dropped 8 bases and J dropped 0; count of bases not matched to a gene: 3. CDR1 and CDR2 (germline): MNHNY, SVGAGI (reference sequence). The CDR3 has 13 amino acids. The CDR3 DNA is TGTGCCAGCCGACAGGGCCCTAACTATGGCTACACCTTC. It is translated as CASRQGPNYGYTF.

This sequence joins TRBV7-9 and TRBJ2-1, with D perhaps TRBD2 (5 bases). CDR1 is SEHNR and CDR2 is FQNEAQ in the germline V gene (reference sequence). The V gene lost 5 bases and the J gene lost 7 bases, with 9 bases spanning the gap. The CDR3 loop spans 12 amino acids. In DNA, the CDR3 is TGTGCCAGCAGCGAACTAGGTAATGAGCAGTTCTTC. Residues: CASSELGNEQFF.

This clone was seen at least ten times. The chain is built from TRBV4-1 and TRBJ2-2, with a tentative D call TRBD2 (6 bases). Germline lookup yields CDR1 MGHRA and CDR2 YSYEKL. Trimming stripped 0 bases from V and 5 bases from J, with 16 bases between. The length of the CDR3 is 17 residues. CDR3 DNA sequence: TGCGCCAGCAGCCAAGATCTTGCGGCGGGACCGACCGGGGAGCTGTTTTTT. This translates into CASSQDLAAGPTGELFF.

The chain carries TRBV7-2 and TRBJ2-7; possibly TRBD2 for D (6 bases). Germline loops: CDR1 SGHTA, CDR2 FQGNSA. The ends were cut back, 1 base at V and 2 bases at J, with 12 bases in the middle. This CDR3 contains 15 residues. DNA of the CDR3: TGTGCCAGCAGCTTAGTGGGGGGTACCACCTACGAGCAGTACTTC. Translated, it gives CASSLVGGTTYEQYF.

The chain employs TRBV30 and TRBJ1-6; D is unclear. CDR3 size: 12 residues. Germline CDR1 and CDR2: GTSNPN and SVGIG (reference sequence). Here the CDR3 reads CALNSGNSPLHF. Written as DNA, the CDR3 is TGTGCTTTGAACAGCGGTAATTCACCCCTCCACTTT. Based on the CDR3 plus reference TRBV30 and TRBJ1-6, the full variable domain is SQTIHQWPATLVQPVGSPLSLECTVEGTSNPNLYWYRQAAGRGLQLLFYSVGIGQISSEVPQNLSASRPQDRQFILSSKKLLLSDSGFYLCALNSGNSPLHFGNGTRLTVT.

The CDR3, as DNA: TGTGCCAGCAGTTCTGAGGGGGGGTATAATTCACCCCTCCACTTT. Translating gives CASSSEGGYNSPLHF. The chain employs TRBV28 and TRBJ1-6; D may be TRBD1 (6 bases). CDR3 length: 15 residues. Germline loops: CDR1 MDHEN, CDR2 SYDVKM. V was pared by 4 bases and J by 4 bases, with 11 bases between.

The DNA of the CDR3 is TGTGCCAGCAGCTTCGACAGGGGGAGCGGTTCACCCCTCCACTTT. Amino acids: CASSFDRGSGSPLHF. This sequence joins TRBV6-6 and TRBJ1-6; 9 bases are shared with TRBD1. The length of the CDR3 is 15 residues. CDR1 is MNHNY and CDR2 is SVGAGI in the germline V gene (reference sequence). V shed 6 bases, J shed 9 bases, and the junction held 9 bases outside the gene matches.

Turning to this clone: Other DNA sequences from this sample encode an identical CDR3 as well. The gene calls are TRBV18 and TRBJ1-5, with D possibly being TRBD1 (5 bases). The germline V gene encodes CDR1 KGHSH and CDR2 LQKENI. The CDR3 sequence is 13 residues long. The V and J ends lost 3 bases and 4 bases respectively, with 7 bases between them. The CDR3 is CASSPGGNQPQHF. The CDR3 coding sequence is TGTGCCAGCTCACCGGGGGGAAATCAGCCCCAGCATTTT.

This chain's CDR3 is CAISGTGGRANEKLFF. In DNA form, the CDR3 reads TGTGCCATCAGCGGGACAGGGGGCAGGGCTAATGAAAAACTGTTTTTT. The genes are TRBV10-3 and TRBJ1-4; 12 nucleotides align to TRBD1. J lost 3 bases, V lost 6 bases, and 5 bases had no gene match. Germline V gives CDR1 ENHRY, CDR2 SYGVKD. The CDR3 sequence is 16 residues long.

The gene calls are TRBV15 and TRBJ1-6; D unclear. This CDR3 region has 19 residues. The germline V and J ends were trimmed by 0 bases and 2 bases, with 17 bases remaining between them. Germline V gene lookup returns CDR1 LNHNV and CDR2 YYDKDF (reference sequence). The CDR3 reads CATSREKGLGDPYNSPLHF. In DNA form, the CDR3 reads TGTGCCACCAGCAGAGAGAAGGGCCTCGGGGATCCCTATAATTCACCCCTCCACTTT.

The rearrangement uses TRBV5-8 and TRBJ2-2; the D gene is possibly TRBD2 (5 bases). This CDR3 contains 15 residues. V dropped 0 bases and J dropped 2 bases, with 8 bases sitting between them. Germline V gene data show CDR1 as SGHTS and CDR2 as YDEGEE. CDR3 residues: CASSLVRGNTGELFF. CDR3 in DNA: TGTGCCAGCAGCTTGGTTCGGGGAAACACCGGGGAGCTGTTTTTT.

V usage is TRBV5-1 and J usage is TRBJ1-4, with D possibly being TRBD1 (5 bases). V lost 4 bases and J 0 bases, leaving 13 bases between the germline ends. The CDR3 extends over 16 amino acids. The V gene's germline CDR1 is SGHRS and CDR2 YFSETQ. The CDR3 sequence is CASSTGHPATNEKLFF. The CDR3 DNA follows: TGCGCCAGCAGCACAGGACACCCTGCAACTAATGAAAAACTGTTTTTT.

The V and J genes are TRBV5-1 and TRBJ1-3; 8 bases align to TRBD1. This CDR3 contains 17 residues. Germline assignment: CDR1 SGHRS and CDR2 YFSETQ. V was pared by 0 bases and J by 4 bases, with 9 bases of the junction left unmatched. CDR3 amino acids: CASSLEPGTGVGNTIYF. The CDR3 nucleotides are TGCGCCAGCAGCTTGGAACCCGGGACAGGAGTAGGAAACACCATATATTTT.

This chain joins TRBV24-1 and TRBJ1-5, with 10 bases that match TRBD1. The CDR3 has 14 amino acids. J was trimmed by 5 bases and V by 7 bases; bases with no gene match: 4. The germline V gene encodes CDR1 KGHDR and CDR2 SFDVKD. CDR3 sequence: CATRGTGADQPQHF. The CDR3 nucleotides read TGTGCCACCAGGGGGACAGGGGCGGATCAGCCCCAGCATTTT.

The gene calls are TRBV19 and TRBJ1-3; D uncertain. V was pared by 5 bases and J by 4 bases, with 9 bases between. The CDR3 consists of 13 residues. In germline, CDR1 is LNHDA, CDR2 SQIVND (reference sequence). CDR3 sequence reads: CASSPLVGNTIYF. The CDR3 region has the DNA TGTGCCAGTAGTCCTCTCGTGGGAAACACCATATATTTT.